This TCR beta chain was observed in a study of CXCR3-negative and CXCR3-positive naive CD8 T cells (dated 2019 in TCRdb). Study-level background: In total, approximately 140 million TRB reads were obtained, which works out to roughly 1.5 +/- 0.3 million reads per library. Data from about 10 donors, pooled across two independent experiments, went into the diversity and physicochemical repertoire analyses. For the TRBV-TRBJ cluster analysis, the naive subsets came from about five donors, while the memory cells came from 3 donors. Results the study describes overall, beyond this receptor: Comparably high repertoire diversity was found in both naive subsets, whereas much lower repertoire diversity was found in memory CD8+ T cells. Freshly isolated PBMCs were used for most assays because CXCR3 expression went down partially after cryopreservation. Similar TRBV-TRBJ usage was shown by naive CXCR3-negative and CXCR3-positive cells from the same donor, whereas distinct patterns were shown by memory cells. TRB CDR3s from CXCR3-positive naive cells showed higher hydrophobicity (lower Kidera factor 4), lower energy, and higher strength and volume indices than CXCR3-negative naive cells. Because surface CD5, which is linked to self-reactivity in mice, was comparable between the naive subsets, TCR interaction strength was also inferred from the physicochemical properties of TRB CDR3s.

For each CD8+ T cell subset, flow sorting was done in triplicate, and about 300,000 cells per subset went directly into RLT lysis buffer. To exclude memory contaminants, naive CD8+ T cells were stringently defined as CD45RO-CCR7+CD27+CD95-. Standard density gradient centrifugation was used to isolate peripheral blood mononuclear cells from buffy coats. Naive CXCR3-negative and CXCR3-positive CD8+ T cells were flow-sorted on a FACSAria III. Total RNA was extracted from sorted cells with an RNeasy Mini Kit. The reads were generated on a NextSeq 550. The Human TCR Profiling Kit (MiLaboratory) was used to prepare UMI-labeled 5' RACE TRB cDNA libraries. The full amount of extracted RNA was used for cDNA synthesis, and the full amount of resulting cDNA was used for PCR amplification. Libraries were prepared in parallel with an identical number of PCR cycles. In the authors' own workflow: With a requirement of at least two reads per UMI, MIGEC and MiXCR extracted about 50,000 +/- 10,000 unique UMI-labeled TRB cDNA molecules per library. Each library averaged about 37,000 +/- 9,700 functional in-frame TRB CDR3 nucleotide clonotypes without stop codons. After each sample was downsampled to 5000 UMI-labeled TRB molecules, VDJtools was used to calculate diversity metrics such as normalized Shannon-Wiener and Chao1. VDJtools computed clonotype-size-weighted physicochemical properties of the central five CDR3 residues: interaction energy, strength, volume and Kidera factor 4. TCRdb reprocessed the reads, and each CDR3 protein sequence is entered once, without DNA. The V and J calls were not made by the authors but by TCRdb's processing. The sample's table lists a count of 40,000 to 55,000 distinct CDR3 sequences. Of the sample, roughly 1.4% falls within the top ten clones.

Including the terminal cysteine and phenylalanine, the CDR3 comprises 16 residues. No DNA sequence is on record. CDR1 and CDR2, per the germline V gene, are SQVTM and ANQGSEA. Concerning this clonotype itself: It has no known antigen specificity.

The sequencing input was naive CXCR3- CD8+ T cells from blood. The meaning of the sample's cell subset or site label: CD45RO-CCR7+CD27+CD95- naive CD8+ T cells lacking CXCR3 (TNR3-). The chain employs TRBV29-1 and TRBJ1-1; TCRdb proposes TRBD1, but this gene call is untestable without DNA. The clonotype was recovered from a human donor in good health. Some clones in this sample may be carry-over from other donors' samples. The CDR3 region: CSVEGPGPSGNTEAFF.